The TCR beta chain described here comes from a study of blood T cell repertoires in COVID-19. TCRdb's table, derived via immunoSEQ multiplex PCR, lists solely in-frame clones and lacks some. This sample has approximately 64,000 clones, with 85% to 90% found just once. The CDR3 contains 16 residues. In germline, CDR1 is SEHNR, CDR2 FQNEAQ (reference sequence). V was cut by 5 bases and J by 0 bases, with 15 bases left in between. Recovery among Cohort 3 donors was established by two negative PCRs, clearance, or symptom resolution. This clone has only one observation. The sample was PBMCs or T cells enriched from blood (not recorded which). The V gene is TRBV7-9, the J gene TRBJ2-3; no definite D call. This receptor was taken from a woman between 40 and 50 years old who had recovered from COVID-19. This CDR3 reads CASSPIGPLSTDTQYF. CDR3 nucleotide sequence: TGTGCCAGCAGCCCTATCGGTCCGCTAAGCACAGATACGCAGTATTTT.